This entry concerns a single T cell receptor beta chain. Its specificity is not known. The sample comes from a study of cytotoxic CD8 clonotypes in ibrutinib-treated CLL. Across the study: IGHV unmutated roughly 18; relapsed/refractory about a dozen; treatment-naive approximately 16. Partial responses totalled approximately 25 and complete responses 2; after median roughly 71 months, roughly 14 remained remitted and approximately twelve progressed. Study-level findings and limits: Clonality climbed at ibrutinib response, then dropped toward baseline at progression.

The germline gives CDR1 MNHNY, CDR2 SVGAGI (reference sequence). This CDR3 spans 13 amino acids. V was shortened by 2 bases and J by 2 bases, with 7 bases between the two germline ends. Measured with immunoSEQ multiplex PCR; TCRdb has only the in-frame clones, and not every one. This sample has approximately 130,000 clones, with around 80% found just once. The source material was PBMCs, sampled after 24 months of ibrutinib treatment. The chain uses TRBV6-6 and TRBJ2-7; D is ambiguous. The sequence came from a human donor with chronic lymphocytic leukemia. The CDR3 here is CASSYGVPYEQYF. The CDR3 nucleotides are TGTGCCAGCAGTTACGGGGTCCCCTACGAGCAGTACTTC.